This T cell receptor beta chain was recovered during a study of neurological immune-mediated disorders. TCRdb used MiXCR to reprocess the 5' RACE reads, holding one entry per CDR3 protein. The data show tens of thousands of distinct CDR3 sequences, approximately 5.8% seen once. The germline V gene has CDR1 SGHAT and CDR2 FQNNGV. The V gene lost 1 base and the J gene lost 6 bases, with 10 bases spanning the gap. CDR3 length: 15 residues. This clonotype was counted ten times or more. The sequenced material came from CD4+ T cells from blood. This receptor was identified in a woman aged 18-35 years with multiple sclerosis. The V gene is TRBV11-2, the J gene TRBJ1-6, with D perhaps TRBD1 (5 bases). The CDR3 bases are TGTGCCAGCAGCTTAGCGTCAGGGCTTAATTCACCCCTCCACTTT. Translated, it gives CASSLASGLNSPLHF.